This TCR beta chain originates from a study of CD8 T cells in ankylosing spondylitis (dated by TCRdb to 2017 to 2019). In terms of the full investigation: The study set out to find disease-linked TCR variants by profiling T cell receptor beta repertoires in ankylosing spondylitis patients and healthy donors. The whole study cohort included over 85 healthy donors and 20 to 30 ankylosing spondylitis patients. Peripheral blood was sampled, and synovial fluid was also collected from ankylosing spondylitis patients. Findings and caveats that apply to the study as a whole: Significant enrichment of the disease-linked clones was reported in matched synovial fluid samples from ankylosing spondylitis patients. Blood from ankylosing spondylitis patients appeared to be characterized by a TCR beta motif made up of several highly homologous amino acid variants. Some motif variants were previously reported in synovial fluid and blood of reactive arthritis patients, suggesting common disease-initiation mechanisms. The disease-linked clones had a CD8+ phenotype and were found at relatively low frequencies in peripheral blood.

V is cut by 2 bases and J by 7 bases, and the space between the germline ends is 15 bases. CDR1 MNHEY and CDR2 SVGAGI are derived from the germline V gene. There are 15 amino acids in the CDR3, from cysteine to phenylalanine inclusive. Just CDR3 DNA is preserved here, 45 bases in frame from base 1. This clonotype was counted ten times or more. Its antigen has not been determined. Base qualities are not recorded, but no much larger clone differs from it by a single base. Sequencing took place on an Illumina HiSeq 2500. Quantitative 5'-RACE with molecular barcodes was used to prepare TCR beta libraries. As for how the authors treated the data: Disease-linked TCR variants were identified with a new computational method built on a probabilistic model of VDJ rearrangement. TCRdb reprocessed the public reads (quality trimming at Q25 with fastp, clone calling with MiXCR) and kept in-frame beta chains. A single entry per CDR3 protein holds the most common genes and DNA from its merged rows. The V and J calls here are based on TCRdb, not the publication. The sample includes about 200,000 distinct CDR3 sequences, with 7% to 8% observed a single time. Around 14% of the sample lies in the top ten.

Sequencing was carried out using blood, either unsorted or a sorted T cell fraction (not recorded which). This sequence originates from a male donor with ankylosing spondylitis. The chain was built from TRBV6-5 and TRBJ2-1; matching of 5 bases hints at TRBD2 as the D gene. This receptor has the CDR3 CASSYELAPVNEQFF. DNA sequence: TGTGCCAGCAGTTACGAGTTAGCGCCTGTGAATGAGCAGTTCTTC.